This TCR beta chain came from a study of shared clonotypes between healthy human individuals. Whole-study context: The study enrolled a couple of women and a few men aged 18 to 49.

Only in-frame clones appear in the TCRdb table, and some are missing; sequencing was by immunoSEQ multiplex PCR. The sample has about 1,500,000 clones; roughly 96% are singletons. Of note for this clone: Antigen specificity is unknown.

Whole-study results and caveats: Despite large depth, rarefaction showed incomplete sorted-subset sequencing.

Between the trimmed V and J ends, which lost 2 bases and 1 base, there was a span of 7 bases. The CDR3 is 14 amino acids. The germline CDR1 and CDR2 sequences are SGHKS and YYEKEE (reference sequence). Sequencing used naive CD4+ T cells sorted from blood. The sample's subset: CD45RA+ positively selected. The chain has TRBV5-5 and TRBJ1-5; tentatively, D is TRBD1 (5 bases). This clonotype was sampled from a man aged 25-45 years in good health. This CDR3 is CASSFRVSNQPQHF. DNA for the CDR3: TGTGCCAGCAGCTTCAGGGTAAGCAATCAGCCCCAGCATTTT.